The rows below give T cell receptor beta chains drawn from one sample of a study of vaccination and CD4 T cells after COVID-19. TCRdb reprocessed the PCR reads with MiXCR, giving one entry per CDR3 protein. The table includes fewer than 25,000 distinct CDR3 sequences, around 41% detected once. These receptors have no identified antigens. Sequenced: cultured CD4+ T cells from blood. The receptors were sampled from a human donor with COVID-19. Each CDR3 is given with its conserved first and last residue. Rows give clone size only sometimes, using once, few, many, or a class for an expanded clone.

CDR3 length: 15
V gene: TRBV19
J gene: TRBJ2-5
clone size: -
CDR3 protein: CASSIVDRDQETQYF

CDR3 length: 14
V gene: TRBV20-1
J gene: TRBJ1-3
clone size: -
CDR3 protein: CSARNPRSGNTIYF

CDR3 length: 18
V gene: TRBV4-3
J gene: TRBJ2-4
clone size: -
CDR3 protein: CASSQGLSGQANKNIQYF

CDR3 length: 13
V gene: TRBV6-1
J gene: TRBJ1-5
clone size: -
CDR3 protein: CASTGEQPQPQHF

CDR3 length: 14
V gene: TRBV12-3/TRBV12-4
J gene: TRBJ1-6
clone size: -
CDR3 protein: CASSLREGNSPLHF

CDR3 length: 13
V gene: TRBV15
J gene: TRBJ1-5
clone size: few
CDR3 protein: CATSVDRNQPQHF

CDR3 length: 15
V gene: TRBV6-1
J gene: TRBJ1-2
clone size: few
CDR3 protein: CASSQIPTVTIGYTF

CDR3 length: 14
V gene: TRBV19
J gene: TRBJ1-1
clone size: -
CDR3 protein: CASTPLDVLREAFF

CDR3 length: 13
V gene: TRBV5-4
J gene: TRBJ2-3
clone size: -
CDR3 protein: CASSFERTDTQYF

CDR3 length: 15
V gene: TRBV19
J gene: TRBJ1-4
clone size: medium-sized
CDR3 protein: CASSTPKGNNEKLFF

CDR3 length: 15
V gene: TRBV6-2/TRBV6-3
J gene: TRBJ2-5
clone size: -
CDR3 protein: CANSQHTGPQETQYF

CDR3 length: 18
V gene: TRBV6-5
J gene: TRBJ2-4
clone size: few
CDR3 protein: CASSLTDPRDLAKNIQYF

CDR3 length: 14
V gene: TRBV7-6
J gene: TRBJ1-4
clone size: -
CDR3 protein: CASSFRDTNEKLFF

CDR3 length: 16
V gene: TRBV4-2
J gene: TRBJ1-6
clone size: -
CDR3 protein: CASSQLGQGVNSPLHF

CDR3 length: 20
V gene: TRBV6-5
J gene: TRBJ1-6
clone size: few
CDR3 protein: CASSYSTGQGSSSYNSPLHF

CDR3 length: 19
V gene: TRBV4-1
J gene: TRBJ1-5
clone size: -
CDR3 protein: CASSQVQGLGGNSNQPQHF

CDR3 length: 14
V gene: TRBV6-2/TRBV6-3
J gene: TRBJ2-5
clone size: -
CDR3 protein: CASRDVTGKETQYF

CDR3 length: 13
V gene: TRBV2
J gene: TRBJ1-5
clone size: -
CDR3 protein: CASSTYSNQPQHF

CDR3 length: 15
V gene: TRBV7-9
J gene: TRBJ1-2
clone size: few
CDR3 protein: CASSLALAGNYGYTF

CDR3 length: 15
V gene: TRBV11-3
J gene: TRBJ1-6
clone size: few
CDR3 protein: CASSLDAGDNSPLHF

CDR3 length: 16
V gene: TRBV7-2
J gene: TRBJ1-1
clone size: -
CDR3 protein: CASSSPGQGPLTRAFF

CDR3 length: 14
V gene: TRBV7-3
J gene: TRBJ1-2
clone size: few
CDR3 protein: CASSLNRGGDGYTF

CDR3 length: 14
V gene: TRBV20-1
J gene: TRBJ2-3
clone size: -
CDR3 protein: CSAPTGLITDTQYF

CDR3 length: 18
V gene: TRBV19
J gene: TRBJ1-2
clone size: -
CDR3 protein: CASTTREQGARPADGYTF

CDR3 length: 16
V gene: TRBV20-1
J gene: TRBJ1-4
clone size: -
CDR3 protein: CSASPRGASTNEKLFF

CDR3 length: 15
V gene: TRBV15
J gene: TRBJ1-5
clone size: -
CDR3 protein: CATSRYSAEDQPQHF

CDR3 length: 17
V gene: TRBV20-1
J gene: TRBJ2-1
clone size: -
CDR3 protein: CSGTGAGARKSYNEQFF

CDR3 length: 12
V gene: TRBV10-3
J gene: TRBJ1-2
clone size: -
CDR3 protein: CAIKDTNYGYTF

CDR3 length: 14
V gene: TRBV6-2/TRBV6-3
J gene: TRBJ1-1
clone size: few
CDR3 protein: CASNTGRMNTEAFF

CDR3 length: 13
V gene: TRBV6-2/TRBV6-3
J gene: TRBJ2-7
clone size: -
CDR3 protein: CASRRRGIYEQYF

CDR3 length: 12
V gene: TRBV19
J gene: TRBJ1-2
clone size: -
CDR3 protein: CASRRKGYGYTF

CDR3 length: 15
V gene: TRBV6-1
J gene: TRBJ1-2
clone size: -
CDR3 protein: CASRAAGAPSYGYTF

CDR3 length: 14
V gene: TRBV12-3/TRBV12-4
J gene: TRBJ1-6
clone size: few
CDR3 protein: CASSRGPYNSPLHF

CDR3 length: 16
V gene: TRBV6-1
J gene: TRBJ2-5
clone size: few
CDR3 protein: CASIGPDRGLRETQYF

CDR3 length: 13
V gene: TRBV28
J gene: TRBJ1-2
clone size: once
CDR3 protein: CASSFPQNYGYTF

CDR3 length: 16
V gene: TRBV7-3
J gene: TRBJ2-2
clone size: once
CDR3 protein: CASSFTGTLNTGELFF

CDR3 length: 14
V gene: TRBV30
J gene: TRBJ2-2
clone size: -
CDR3 protein: CAWRYRGGTGELFF

CDR3 length: 14
V gene: TRBV12-3/TRBV12-4
J gene: TRBJ2-2
clone size: few
CDR3 protein: CASSSRTPTGELFF

CDR3 length: 14
V gene: TRBV28
J gene: TRBJ2-5
clone size: few
CDR3 protein: CASSLSGPQETQYF

CDR3 length: 14
V gene: TRBV12-3/TRBV12-4
J gene: TRBJ2-7
clone size: -
CDR3 protein: CASGLRSISYEQYF

CDR3 length: 14
V gene: TRBV5-4
J gene: TRBJ2-4
clone size: -
CDR3 protein: CASHDGGRVNIQYF

CDR3 length: 15
V gene: TRBV11-1
J gene: TRBJ2-3
clone size: once
CDR3 protein: CASSPQRGVTDTQYF

CDR3 length: 13
V gene: TRBV20-1
J gene: TRBJ2-7
clone size: -
CDR3 protein: CSAQGGGAYEQYF

CDR3 length: 14
V gene: TRBV19
J gene: TRBJ1-2
clone size: -
CDR3 protein: CASSTEQGYYGYTF

CDR3 length: 15
V gene: TRBV20-1
J gene: TRBJ2-7
clone size: -
CDR3 protein: CSARDIAGGGYEQYF

CDR3 length: 16
V gene: TRBV5-4
J gene: TRBJ1-1
clone size: -
CDR3 protein: CATSRGRGTMNTEAFF

CDR3 length: 12
V gene: TRBV18
J gene: TRBJ2-3
clone size: few
CDR3 protein: CASSPKGDTQYF